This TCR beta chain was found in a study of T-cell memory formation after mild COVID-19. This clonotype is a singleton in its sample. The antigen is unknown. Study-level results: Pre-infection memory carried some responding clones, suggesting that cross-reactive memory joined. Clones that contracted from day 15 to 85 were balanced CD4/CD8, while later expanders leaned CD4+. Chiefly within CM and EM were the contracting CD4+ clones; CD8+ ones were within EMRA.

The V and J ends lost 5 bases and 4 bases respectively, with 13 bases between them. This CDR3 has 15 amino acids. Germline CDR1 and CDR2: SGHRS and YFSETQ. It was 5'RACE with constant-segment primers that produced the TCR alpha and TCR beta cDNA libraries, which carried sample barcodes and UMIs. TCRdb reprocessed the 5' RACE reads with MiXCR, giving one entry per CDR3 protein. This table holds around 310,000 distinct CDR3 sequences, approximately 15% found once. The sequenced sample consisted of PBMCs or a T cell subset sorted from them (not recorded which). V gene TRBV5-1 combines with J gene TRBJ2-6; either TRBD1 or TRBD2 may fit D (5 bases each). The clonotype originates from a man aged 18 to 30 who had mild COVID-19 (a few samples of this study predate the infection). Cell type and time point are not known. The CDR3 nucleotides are TGCGCCAGCAGTACCTCCGGGGACGGGGCCAACGTCCTGACTTTC. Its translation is CASSTSGDGANVLTF.